Listed here is a single T cell receptor (beta chain). Its antigen is currently not known. Within one base of it there is no much larger clone, and no base qualities were kept. The data originate from a study of T cell responses to AZD1222 COVID-19 vaccine (dated by TCRdb to the early 2020s). Regarding the research as a whole: AZD1222 recipients whose second dose came at about 4 weeks and those whose second dose came at about 12 weeks were combined into one group, since spike-specific TCR depth and breadth did not differ between the two schedules. A total of over 230 trial participants underwent TCR sequencing, of whom roughly 210 had received two doses of AZD1222 and around 25 had received two doses of the MenACWY control vaccine. Trial participants were enrolled by age into subgroups of 18-55, 56-69 and 70-plus years, and around 150, 28 and 57 TCR-sequenced participants, respectively, were included in these subgroups.

Overall study outcomes, separate from this receptor: CD4 TCRs associated with the vaccine covered the entire spike protein, and the dominant responses were in regions 160-218 and 743-854. Nearly half of unique spike-specific TCRs reportedly recognized epitopes outside regions mutated in the B.1.351 and B.1.1.7 variants. After two AZD1222 doses, both the breadth and the depth of spike-specific TCRs were significantly higher than at day 0 and than in MenACWY recipients. Conclusions about previously exposed vaccinees were limited because only five to seven AZD1222 recipients were SARS-CoV-2 seropositive at baseline. Because no samples from the day 14 peak response were available, repertoires could be characterized only after the peak T cell response. In the small 56-69-year group, the increase in depth fell short of significance, most likely because of low power. Participants were mostly white British and included more females than males, and it was suggested by the authors that clonal diversity may have been underestimated.

Per the publication, the time point label means: baseline before first vaccination. Vaccinee samples were obtained from the UK trials COV001 and COV002, which included a single-blind randomized controlled phase 2/3 trial of AZD1222 (ChAdOx1 nCoV-19) in healthy adults. For TCRbeta chain sequencing, PBMC samples from trial participants were taken at day 0 and at day 28 after the second dose. The CDR3 regions of human TCRbeta chains were analyzed by immunosequencing. On the authors' methods: Repertoire TCRs were checked for matches against a reference library of SARS-CoV-2-specific TCRs that had been generated using the MIRA antigen-specificity platform. Breadth meant the fraction of unique TCRs that were SARS-CoV-2-associated, whereas depth meant the fraction of total T cells that were SARS-CoV-2-associated. Each spike-specific TCR was assigned to its reactive spike region and to a CD4 or CD8 class using the MIRA data. Log10-transformed breadth and depth values were compared by one-way ANOVA with Sidak's multiple comparisons tests. The table was pulled from immuneACCESS by TCRdb, which kept in-frame rearrangements only. Such tables lose some clones; where checked, under half of the loss comes from unresolved V genes, and the rest has no known cause. V, J and clone size reflect that table, while D and trimming were determined from the DNA. This sample comprises 120,000 or so clones, about 90% of them detected only once. Approximately 1% of the sample is held by the ten biggest clonotypes.

The source material was peripheral blood, sampled on day 0 of AZD1222 vaccination. The receptor was derived from an adult in good health.

The DNA reads as follows: TGTGCCAGCAGCTTGGCGGACAATGAGCAGTTCTTC. Its product reads: CASSLADNEQFF. The rearranged chain carries TRBV5-6 and TRBJ2-1; the D gene remains uncertain. From a lookup of the germline V gene, CDR1 and CDR2 are SGHDT and YYEEEE. V is cut by 0 bases and J by 5 bases, and the space between the germline ends is 3 bases. From the cysteine through the phenylalanine, the CDR3 covers 12 amino acids. The kept DNA is CDR3 alone, 36 bases in frame from the first base.